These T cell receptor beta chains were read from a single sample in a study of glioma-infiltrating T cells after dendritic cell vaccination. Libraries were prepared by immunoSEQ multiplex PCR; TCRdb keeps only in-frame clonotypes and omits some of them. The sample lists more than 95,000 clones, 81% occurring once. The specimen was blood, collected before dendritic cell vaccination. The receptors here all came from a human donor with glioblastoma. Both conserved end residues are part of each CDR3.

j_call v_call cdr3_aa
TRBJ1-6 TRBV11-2 CASRKPGQGARNSPLHF
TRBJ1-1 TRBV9 CASSVAGYAGPSNTEAFF
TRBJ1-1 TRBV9 CASSPLAVNTEAFF
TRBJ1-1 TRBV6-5 CASSYEALNTEAFF
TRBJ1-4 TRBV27 CASSGDSTNEKLFF
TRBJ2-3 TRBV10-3 CATSRGGGSTDTQYF
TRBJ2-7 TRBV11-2 CASSWGQGSYEQYF
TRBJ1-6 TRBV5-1 CASSLGGSTYFSYNSPLHF
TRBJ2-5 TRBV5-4 CASSSEVNQETQYF
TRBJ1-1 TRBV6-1 CASTLTGPGTEAFF
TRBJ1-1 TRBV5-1 CASTGGKAEAFF
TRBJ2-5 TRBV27 CASSLTGVTQYF
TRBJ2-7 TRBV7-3 CASSLGRGEQYF
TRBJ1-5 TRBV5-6 CASSFFDRQPQHF
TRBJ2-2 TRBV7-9 CASSLGQNTGELFF
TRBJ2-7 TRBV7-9 CASSPRTGGVYEQYF
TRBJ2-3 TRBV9 CASSVALAGVGDTQYF
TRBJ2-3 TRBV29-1 CSVELAVSTDTQYF
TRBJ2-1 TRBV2 CASSEAGQAYSNEQFF
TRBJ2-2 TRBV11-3 CASSAQLAGGTGELFF
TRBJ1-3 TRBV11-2 CASSSWAQTSGNTIYF
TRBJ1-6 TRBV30 CAWSVLISDSPLHF
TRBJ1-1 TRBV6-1 CASRGRGTQAFF
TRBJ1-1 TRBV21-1 CASSNRPDSMNTEAFF
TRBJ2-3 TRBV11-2 CASSRTYSSTDTQYF
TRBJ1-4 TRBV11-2 CASSLRGMGNEKLFF
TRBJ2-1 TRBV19 CASSIDGRVSYNEQFF
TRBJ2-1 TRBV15 CATSSLGERGYNEQFF
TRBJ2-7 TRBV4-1 CASSQEPGQGRHEQYF
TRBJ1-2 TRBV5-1 CASSLGDRVYGYTF
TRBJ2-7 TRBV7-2 CASSHAGIYYEQYF
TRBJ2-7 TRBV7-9 CASSLAQWTATYEQYF
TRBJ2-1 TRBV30 CAWSKRLADEQFF
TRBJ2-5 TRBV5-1 CASRLTEEETQYF
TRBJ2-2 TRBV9 CASSDDRGANTGELFF
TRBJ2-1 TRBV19 CASSIDLWWDSENEQFF
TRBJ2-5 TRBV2 CASTGRLAEETQYF
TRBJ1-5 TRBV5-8 CASLVKGQYSNQPQHF
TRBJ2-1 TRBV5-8 CASSHTWGGSYNEQFF
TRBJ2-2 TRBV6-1 CASSDFGQGATGELFF
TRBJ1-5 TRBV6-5 CASTPPSGNQPQHF
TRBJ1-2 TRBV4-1 CASRKQGDYGYTF
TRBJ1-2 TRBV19 CASSIQGRGYTF
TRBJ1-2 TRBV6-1 CASSEAPLRLTGGVTANYGYTF
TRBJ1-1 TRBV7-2 CASSFRNTEAFF
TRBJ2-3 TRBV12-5 CASGLSTGTELTDTQYF
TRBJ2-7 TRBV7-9 CASRGTVEGEQYF
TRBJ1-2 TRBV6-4 CASSDSRGTGTYGYTF
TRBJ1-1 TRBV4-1 CASSQVPRADTEAFF
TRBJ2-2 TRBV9 CASSVVNGTGELFF
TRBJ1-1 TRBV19 CASSIPRDRDTEAFF